This T cell receptor (beta chain) was found in a study of cytomegalovirus exposure and HLA in healthy donors (dated by TCRdb to 2017 to 2019). As for the study more broadly: In an earlier analysis of about 560 of the donors, about 270 Gb of sequence data and approximately 120 million unique TCR beta sequences from about 180 million T cells were reported. About 300 gigabases of sequencing data and approximately 93 million unique TCR sequences were included in an early release covering about 600 HLA-typed donors. Of the roughly 410 genotyped donors, 75% to 85% were placed in the genetic ancestry cluster associated with self-reported Caucasian donors. The study aimed to test whether signatures of past pathogen exposure could be identified by cataloging public T cell receptors. The T cell repertoires of several hundred subjects were profiled by immunosequencing and related to cytomegalovirus serostatus. Along with the roughly 670-subject first cohort, a separate validation cohort of about 110 different subjects was used. High-throughput TCR immunosequencing, statistical association of individual TCRs with disease status, and machine learning were combined to predict cytomegalovirus infection status. A later analysis re-analyzed previously published TCR beta repertoires from 500 to 700 donors and added high-resolution HLA genotyping to study TCR occurrence patterns. In the later analysis, no new phenotypic data were used to find candidate immune exposures; instead, reliance was placed on TCR beta sequences and their occurrence across donors. To decide whether each TCR beta V gene segment behaved as functional or pseudogenic, an earlier analysis of nearly 600 of the donors relied on high-throughput TCR beta sequencing. Donor age, sex, ethnicity and CMV serostatus were compiled together with the repertoire data. In a later genetic analysis, genome-wide SNP genotypes for about 65% of the roughly 670 donors were used, and that subset was treated as a discovery cohort. Every discovery cohort repertoire had been produced on one sequencing platform. HLA typing included class I and class II loci at four-digit resolution. Typing coverage differed by locus: A, B, C, DRB1 and DQB1 were typed in roughly 629-630 donors, DQA1 in 500 to 550, DPA1 in 600 to 610, and DPB1 in 400 to 480. About five DR-DQ haplotypes were treated as single units for association and clustering because of strong linkage in the cohort. Across approximately 420 genotyped donors of the cohort, an average of about 220,000 unique TCR beta nucleotide sequences per donor were sequenced, and roughly 20% of those sequences were non-productive.

The cohort was made up of about 610 healthy bone marrow donors. All cohort members were sampled while nominally healthy, although unrecorded immune exposures were likely present. The donor tested CMV seronegative, placing the donor among the roughly 340 seronegative members of the cohort. Each donor provided a peripheral blood sample, and peripheral blood mononuclear cells were used for TCR beta sequencing. Genomic DNA extraction from the blood cell samples was performed with the Qiagen DNeasy Blood Extraction Kit. The library was built by means of the immunoSEQ multiplex PCR assay. A mixture of 60 forward primers for TCR Vbeta segments and 13 reverse primers for TCR Jbeta segments was used in the multiplex PCR. Amplification of the CDR3 region of rearranged TCR beta genes was performed with a multiplex PCR assay on genomic DNA. On the Illumina HiSeq System, the amplified TCR beta libraries were sequenced as 87-base-pair reads. Per the original workflow: Across the 640 or so repertoires, a later analysis counted 60 million to 90 million unique TCR beta chains, around 11 million of which were shared by at least two donors. To remove PCR and sequencing errors, raw reads were error-corrected and collapsed into unique sequences using a nearest-neighbor algorithm that merged closely related sequences. V, D and J gene segments were assigned by aligning CDR3 sequences to IMGT reference sequences. For a sequence to be retained, at least a six-nucleotide match to both a V gene segment and a J gene segment was required. A rearrangement was called productive if the CDR3 had no stop codons and remained in frame with V and J, and every other rearrangement was called non-productive. Following IMGT convention, CDR3 was defined as the stretch from the second conserved V-encoded cysteine to the conserved J-encoded phenylalanine. In an earlier analysis of around 570 of the donors, sequences lacking an unambiguous match to a single V gene segment were excluded. An earlier analysis of about 590 of the donors classified V segments as functional when productive rearrangements were above 56.7% and as segregating when the standard deviation between donors was above 5%. A statistical classification framework was built for diagnosing cytomegalovirus status from the catalog of TCR beta chain sequences. A later analysis assigned V and J genes by comparing TCR nucleotide sequences with IMGT/GENE-DB human TR gene sequences. Using the TCRdist pipeline, a later analysis assigned CDR3 sequences along with most-parsimonious VDJ recombination scenarios. In a later analysis, each TCR beta chain was defined by its CDR3 amino acid sequence together with its V-gene family, and reads lacking a unique V-gene family were excluded. As a way to deal with suspected cross-contamination and a sequencing artifact, a later analysis dropped approximately 590 nucleotide sequences that were highly shared and had low generation probability. In a later analysis, a clonal expansion index was calculated for each public chain from normalized within-repertoire ranks of inferred template counts. In a later analysis, generation probabilities were computed using a VDJ recombination model fitted to out-of-frame rearrangements, and the results were checked against IGoR. In a later analysis, TCR-TCR, TCR-HLA and TCR-CMV co-occurrence was scored with hypergeometric tests, and a repertoire-size bias correction was applied to TCR pairs. In a later analysis, false discovery rates were estimated by permuting HLA or CMV assignments 20 times. In a later analysis, co-occurring TCRs were grouped using DBSCAN, and TCRdist sequence similarity was added for clustering within HLA-allele-positive subsets. Co-occurrence clustering excluded repertoires with fewer than 30,000 or more than 120,000 public chains, plus five with anomalous nucleotide sharing. What TCRdb holds here is the immuneACCESS table cut down to in-frame rearrangements. Part of the clones is not present; checked against another copy, under half of the missing clones reflect an unresolved V gene, and the others are unexplained. The DNA was the basis for D and trimming; V, J and clone size are from that table. This sample comprises roughly 120,000 clones, around three quarters of them detected only once. In total, the top ten clones hold about 2% of the sample.

V and J lose 7 bases and 3 bases, and a span of 6 bases separates them. Including the terminal cysteine and phenylalanine, the CDR3 comprises 12 residues. Kept here is only the CDR3 DNA, which spans 36 bases and is read in frame from base 1. In the germline V gene (reference sequence), CDR1 corresponds to MNHEY and CDR2 to SMNVEV. What the work shows at the level of the full study, not this receptor alone: Most TCR sequences were observed very rarely across donors, whereas some public TCRs were present in many individuals. Correlated functional status among segregating V segments might reflect linkage disequilibrium, but an unknown experimental factor could not be ruled out. When HLA alleles, especially DR and DQ, strongly co-occurred, attributing TCR associations to individual alleles was difficult. A further reported finding was that TCR beta sequences accurately predicted the HLA-A and HLA-B alleles for most subjects in the first cohort. In an earlier analysis of under 600 of the donors, most TCR beta V segments were observed in productive rearrangements about 90% or about 30% of the time, broadly matching IMGT annotations. A cluster of highly shared sequence variants was judged likely to be a technical artifact of the sequencing pipeline. The authors suggested that the approach could potentially be extended to other disease states and immunological phenotypes. Because some donors lacked HLA typing at each locus, the association tests relied only on the typed subset. A later analysis found that HLA-associated TCR beta chains were more clonally expanded and had lower generation probabilities than equally common non-associated chains. Some IMGT-functional V segments, including TRBV6-2 and TRBV6-3, could not be distinguished by the 87-base-pair reads and were therefore excluded. An association between a missense DCLRE1C variant and V-gene and J-gene trimming of TCR beta chains was found in a later genetic analysis and replicated in an independent cohort. Most CMV-associated TCR beta chains appeared to be HLA-restricted in a later analysis, and the HLA associations seemed to be driven largely by CMV exposure. Specific HLA alleles were associated with about 17,000 TCR beta sequences at a false discovery rate of 0.05 in a later analysis. In both the original and validation cohorts, the classifier was reported to diagnose cytomegalovirus status with high specificity and sensitivity. According to a later analysis, TCR association rates differed among HLA loci, with DRB1 alleles showing the most associated TCRs and HLA-C alleles showing the fewest. For the cohort, immune exposure information was limited to CMV serostatus. In vitro tests confirmed that three of the cytomegalovirus-associated TCR beta chains recognize cytomegalovirus antigens. According to a later genetic analysis, donors in an Asian-associated ancestry cluster had fewer N-insertions in productive TCRs than the roughly 700-donor mean. Presence/absence analyses assumed roughly uniform sequencing depth across donors, an assumption that may not hold. Because counts were too low, roughly 18 rarely observed V segments, including chromosome 9 orphons, were left out of the earlier analysis of some 600 of the donors. In the study, some 160 TCR beta chains were listed as associated with cytomegalovirus. This cohort had only TCR beta chains sequenced, and the lack of alpha or paired-chain data limited which features could be detected. Several of the top co-occurrence clusters appeared to be linked to parvovirus B19, influenza, CMV and Epstein-Barr virus, according to a later analysis.

This clone occurred a few times. Which antigen it targets is not known. The input lacks base qualities; no much larger clone sits a single base away. Input material: PBMCs. The rearranged chain carries TRBV27 and TRBJ2-2; 6 matching bases give a weak D call of TRBD1. The receptor comes from a man between 18 and 29 years old in good health and CMV-seronegative. The DNA sequence is as follows: TGTGCCAGCACAGGGGACACCGGGGAGCTGTTTTTT. Translated, it reads CASTGDTGELFF.